The 21 T cell receptor beta chains in this list originate from one sample, sequenced in a study of T cell repertoires in cytomegalovirus infection. In TCRdb, the reads were re-called with MiXCR into one record per CDR3 protein. The sample records about 890,000 distinct CDR3 sequences, roughly 30% being singletons. Their cognate antigens are unknown. Specimen: cultured CD8+ T cells from PBMCs, collected from culture after CMV antigen stimulation. Receptor source: a human donor in good health (CMV status not recorded). Some clones in this sample may be carry-over from other donors' samples.

The count of this clonotype is one. The J gene is TRBJ2-5, the V gene TRBV7-9; D may be TRBD1 or TRBD2 (5 bases each). The CDR3 is 13 residues long. In germline, CDR1 is SEHNR, CDR2 FQNEAQ (reference sequence). Deletions cut 1 base from V and 4 bases from J, with 7 bases between. CDR3 protein: CASSLDGTETQYF. CDR3 DNA: TGTGCCAGCAGCTTAGATGGGACAGAGACCCAGTACTTC.

The chain combines TRBV5-5 with TRBJ2-1; a possible D gene is TRBD1 (6 bases). This CDR3 contains 15 residues. V was cut by 2 bases and J by 2 bases, with 11 bases left in between. The V gene's germline CDR1 is SGHKS and CDR2 YYEKEE (reference sequence). CDR3 bases: TGTGCCAGCAGCTTCTGGCAGGGGACCTACAATGAGCAGTTCTTC. Translation gives CASSFWQGTYNEQFF.

In this sample, this clonotype turned up many times. The genes are TRBV7-8 and TRBJ2-2; maybe TRBD2 (6 bases). Germline loops: CDR1 SGHVS, CDR2 FQNEAQ. Trimming shortened V by 0 bases and J by 0 bases, and 14 bases separated the two germline ends. The CDR3 consists of 18 residues. The CDR3 protein is CASSLAWGVPPNTGELFF. CDR3 nucleotides: TGTGCCAGCAGCTTAGCGTGGGGGGTACCCCCGAACACCGGGGAGCTGTTTTTT.

The V call is TRBV4-1, the J call TRBJ1-2; TRBD1 is a possible D gene (6 bases). The CDR3 is made up of 16 amino acids. Between the trimmed V and J ends, which lost 0 bases and 3 bases, there was a span of 14 bases. Looked up from germline, CDR1 is MGHRA and CDR2 is YSYEKL. Here the CDR3 reads CASSQENREYDYGYTF. The CDR3 DNA reads TGCGCCAGCAGCCAAGAGAACAGGGAATACGACTATGGCTACACCTTC.

In its sample, this clonotype was seen a few times. CDR3 loop: CASRVLPGLAGALAGELFF. CDR3 DNA: TGTGCCAGCAGAGTACTCCCGGGACTAGCGGGGGCACTCGCCGGGGAGCTGTTTTTT. V is TRBV6-2 or TRBV6-3 and J is TRBJ2-2, with TRBD2 identical over 14 bases. The CDR3 loop spans 19 amino acids. With V trimmed by 6 bases and J by 6 bases, 15 bases remained unmatched. Per the germline V gene, CDR1 is MNHEY and CDR2 is SVGEGT.

The chain combines TRBV28 with TRBJ2-6; the match to TRBD1 covers 9 bases. The germline CDR1 and CDR2 sequences are MDHEN and SYDVKM. V shed 6 bases and J 2 bases; nucleotides not matched to a gene: 5. This CDR3 is 16 amino acids long. The CDR3 protein is CASSLTGGAGANVLTF. In DNA form, the CDR3 reads TGTGCCAGCAGCCTAACAGGGGGCGCTGGGGCCAACGTCCTGACTTTC.

A word on this clonotype: This sequence may be a read error, since a much larger clone differs from it by one base. The gene calls are TRBV7-9 and TRBJ1-1; D might be TRBD1 (6 bases). The CDR3 runs 13 residues. Trimming cost V 5 bases and J 6 bases, with 13 bases left between them. Per germline, CDR1 SEHNR and CDR2 FQNEAQ (reference sequence). In nucleotides, the CDR3 is TGTGCCAGCAGCGGTCTCAGGGGACCTGAAGCTTTCTTT. It encodes CASSGLRGPEAFF.

V and J are TRBV5-1 and TRBJ1-6, with 8 bases identical to TRBD1. V was clipped by 4 bases and J by 8 bases; unmatched bases: 20. CDR3 length equals 19 residues. Per the germline V gene, CDR1 is SGHRS and CDR2 is YFSETQ. DNA of the CDR3: TGCGCCAGCAGCGTTGGACAGGGCTTGAAAAGGCTCTTTGATTCACCCCTCCACTTT. Translation gives CASSVGQGLKRLFDSPLHF.

The rearrangement uses TRBV20-1 and TRBJ1-2; weak D call: TRBD1 (5 bases). Trimming cost V 5 bases and J 0 bases, with 13 bases left between them. Germline V lookup: CDR1 DFQATT, CDR2 SNEGSKA (reference sequence). This CDR3 region has 14 residues. The CDR3 DNA reads as TGCAGTGCTCCCACTCCACAGGCTAACTATGGCTACACCTTC. Amino acid sequence: CSAPTPQANYGYTF.

V gene TRBV7-9 combines with J gene TRBJ1-1; a weak D match, TRBD1 (5 bases). In germline, CDR1 is SEHNR, CDR2 FQNEAQ (reference sequence). Trimming shortened V by 1 base and J by 7 bases, and 19 bases separated the two germline ends. The CDR3 runs 16 residues. CDR3 in amino acids: CASSLVSVGAGYEAFF. DNA for the CDR3: TGTGCCAGCAGCTTAGTATCAGTAGGGGCAGGGTATGAAGCTTTCTTT.

The V gene is TRBV10-3, the J gene TRBJ1-2; D remains unclear. CDR1 is ENHRY and CDR2 is SYGVKD in the germline V gene. The V end lost 8 bases, the J end lost 8 bases, and 15 bases lay between the germline ends. The CDR3 extends over 12 amino acids. CDR3 region: CAIGKGPGGYTF. DNA for the CDR3: TGTGCCATCGGTAAGGGTCCAGGCGGCTACACCTTC.

This rearrangement joins TRBV20-1 to TRBJ2-1, with 10 bases matching TRBD1. The CDR3 runs to 16 residues. J gave up 1 base and V 4 bases, and 7 bases lay outside the gene matches. The germline V gene encodes CDR1 DFQATT and CDR2 SNEGSKA (reference sequence). DNA of the CDR3: TGCAGTGCTACAGAAACGGGACAGGGGTCCTACAATGAGCAGTTCTTC. It translates to CSATETGQGSYNEQFF.

CDR3 in amino acids: CASRPRGSGTEAFF. CDR3 in DNA: TGTGCCAGCAGGCCTAGGGGGTCGGGCACTGAAGCTTTCTTT. The chain uses TRBV27 and TRBJ1-1, with D perhaps TRBD1 (6 bases). This CDR3 has 14 residues. Trimming shortened V by 6 bases and J by 4 bases, and 15 bases separated the two germline ends. From germline, CDR1 is MNHEY and CDR2 SMNVEV (reference sequence).

This clonotype appeared a few times. The CDR3 nucleotides are TGTGCCAGCAGCCCCGAGGGACTAGGGTCCACAGATACGCAGTATTTT. It encodes CASSPEGLGSTDTQYF. The chain recombines TRBV7-9 with TRBJ2-3; TRBD2 aligns across 8 bases. CDR3 size: 16 residues. The germline gives CDR1 SEHNR, CDR2 FQNEAQ (reference sequence). V lost 5 bases and J lost 2; bases outside the gene matches: 9.

This clonotype appeared many times. The chain recombines TRBV7-2 with TRBJ1-5, with 7 bases aligning to TRBD1. The ends lost 2 bases at V and 4 bases at J; junction bases unmatched: 2. CDR3 length: 14 amino acids. Germline assignment: CDR1 SGHTA and CDR2 FQGNSA. CDR3 protein: CASSLTGENQPQHF. Written as DNA, the CDR3 is TGTGCCAGCAGCTTAACAGGGGAGAATCAGCCCCAGCATTTT.

The genes are TRBV6-4 and TRBJ1-1; no clear D gene. The CDR3 totals 15 residues. The V gene's germline CDR1 is MRHNA and CDR2 SNTAGT. V shed 0 bases and J shed 4 bases, with 12 bases lying between them. CDR3 DNA sequence: TGTGCCAGCAGTGACTCGCCCAGTTCAATCACTGAAGCTTTCTTT. This gives the protein CASSDSPSSITEAFF.

The genes are TRBV5-1 and TRBJ2-3; 8 positions match TRBD1. CDR3 size: 15 residues. CDR1 and CDR2 from the germline V gene are SGHRS and YFSETQ. After removal of 2 bases from V and 6 bases from J, the junction contained 8 bases not matched to a gene. The CDR3 DNA reads as TGCGCCAGCAGCTTCCCTGACAGGGGCTTGGATACGCAGTATTTT. Its protein is CASSFPDRGLDTQYF.

The V gene is TRBV9, the J gene TRBJ2-5; 8 nucleotides match TRBD2. Losses at the gene ends were 2 bases for V and 1 base for J; bases not matched to a gene: 1. The CDR3 has 14 amino acids. Germline V gene sequence: CDR1 SGDLS, CDR2 YYNGEE. Here the CDR3 DNA reads TGTGCCAGCAGCGTTAGCGGGGTCCAAGAGACCCAGTACTTC. Its translation: CASSVSGVQETQYF.

The chain is built from TRBV2 and TRBJ1-1; no clear D. V lost 3 bases and J lost 3, with 14 bases in between. Germline V gene data show CDR1 as SNHLY and CDR2 as FYNNEI. This CDR3 comprises 15 residues. For the CDR3, the DNA is TGTGCCAGCAGTGAGTTCCTGGGTTTTGACACTGAAGCTTTCTTT. Residues: CASSEFLGFDTEAFF.

This clonotype turned up a few times. The chain uses TRBV6-6 and TRBJ1-5, with a weak D call TRBD1 (5 bases). V lost 2 bases, J lost 5 bases, and 10 bases lay in between. The CDR3 covers 14 residues. Germline values: CDR1 MNHNY, CDR2 SVGAGI (reference sequence). The CDR3 nucleotides are TGTGCCAGCAGTTACGAGGACACCGATCAGCCCCAGCATTTT. The encoded protein is CASSYEDTDQPQHF.

V usage is TRBV7-9 and J usage is TRBJ2-2, with a tentative D call TRBD1 (6 bases). Germline V gene data show CDR1 as SEHNR and CDR2 as FQNEAQ (reference sequence). V dropped 7 bases and J dropped 2 bases, with 14 bases sitting between them. The CDR3 totals 15 residues. The CDR3, as DNA: TGTGCCAGCAACCCGGGACACTCTAACACCGGGGAGCTGTTTTTT. It codes for CASNPGHSNTGELFF. The full variable domain, completed using reference TRBV7-9 and TRBJ2-2, is DTGVSQNPRHKITKRGQNVTFRCDPISEHNRLYWYRQTLGQGPEFLTYFQNEAQLEKSRLLSDRFSAERPKGSFSTLEIQRTEQGDSAMYLCASNPGHSNTGELFFGEGSRLTVL.